Presented here are 15 T cell receptor beta chains from one specimen sequenced in a study of cytomegalovirus exposure and HLA in healthy donors. Amplification used 60 Vbeta primers and 13 Jbeta primers. Some clones are missing from TCRdb's copy, which holds only in-frame ones; the method was immunoSEQ multiplex PCR. The sample contains under 200,000 clones, around three quarters of which appear only once. Sequencing was performed on PBMCs. The receptors were gathered from a woman aged 35 to 49 in good health and CMV-seronegative.

The V and J genes are TRBV30 and TRBJ2-5; TRBD1 matches at 9 bases. The J call may be incorrect, as the DNA end agrees better with TRBJ2-7. Looked up from germline, CDR1 is GTSNPN and CDR2 is SVGIG (reference sequence). This CDR3 comprises 14 residues. CDR3 sequence: CACESRDRDYEQYF. The DNA of the CDR3 is TGTGCCTGCGAATCCCGGGACAGGGACTACGAGCAGTACTTC.

The rearrangement links TRBV6-5 to TRBJ2-5, with a tentative D call TRBD2 (5 bases). V lost 0 bases and J lost 5, with 16 bases in between. The CDR3 is made up of 16 amino acids. Germline assignment: CDR1 MNHEY and CDR2 SVGAGI. The CDR3 DNA reads as TGTGCCAGCAGTTACTCGAGGGCGCCGGGTCCCGAGACCCAGTACTTC. It codes for CASSYSRAPGPETQYF.

This clone has more than one count but fewer than ten. The chain combines TRBV27 with TRBJ1-1, with 7 bases fitting TRBD1. Per the germline V gene, CDR1 is MNHEY and CDR2 is SMNVEV (reference sequence). This CDR3 is built from 14 residues. With V trimmed by 8 bases and J by 0 bases, 6 bases remained unmatched. CDR3 bases: TGTGCCAGCCGACAGGGTACCATGAACACTGAAGCTTTCTTT. Translation: CASRQGTMNTEAFF.

The chain combines TRBV15 with TRBJ2-5, with 12 positions matching TRBD2. The CDR3 covers 15 residues. CDR1 is LNHNV, CDR2 YYDKDF, per germline (reference sequence). V lost 3 bases, J lost 5 bases, and 4 bases stayed unmatched. The CDR3 nucleotides are TGTGCCACCAGCAGGGCTCTAGCGGGAGGGGAGACCCAGTACTTC. Translating it yields CATSRALAGGETQYF.

This clone was seen a handful of times. The J gene is TRBJ2-7, the V gene TRBV4-3; 8 positions match TRBD2. The CDR3 is 15 residues long. CDR1 is LGHNA, CDR2 YSLEER, per germline. Trimming removed 1 base from V and 2 bases from J; junction bases left unmatched: 4. The CDR3 region is CASSQAHGGAYEQYF. As DNA, the CDR3 is TGCGCCAGCAGCCAAGCCCACGGGGGGGCCTACGAGCAGTACTTC.

The J gene is TRBJ2-2, the V gene TRBV19; 7 nucleotides line up with TRBD1. The germline CDR1 and CDR2 sequences are LNHDA and SQIVND (reference sequence). J gave up 7 bases and V 8 bases, and 10 bases lay outside the gene matches. The CDR3 runs 14 residues. The CDR3 bases are TGTGCCAGTTCTGACAGGGTGCTTCGCGGGGAGCTGTTTTTT. Protein: CASSDRVLRGELFF.

The rearrangement links TRBV5-5 to TRBJ2-5, with 9 bases that match TRBD2. The CDR3 consists of 17 residues. Germline assignment: CDR1 SGHKS and CDR2 YYEKEE (reference sequence). After removal of 3 bases from V and 2 bases from J, the junction contained 11 bases not matched to a gene. The CDR3 region is CASSSGVVAGVQETQYF. CDR3 sequence (DNA): TGTGCCAGCAGCTCTGGCGTAGTAGCGGGAGTACAAGAGACCCAGTACTTC.

The chain carries TRBV4-2 and TRBJ2-7; the match to TRBD1 covers 7 bases. The germline V gene has CDR1 LGHNA and CDR2 YNFKEQ. This CDR3 spans 15 amino acids. Trimming removed 3 bases from V and 1 base from J; junction bases left unmatched: 6. DNA for the CDR3: TGTGCCAGCAGCCAGCCGGGACAGTCATCCTACGAGCAGTACTTC. The encoded protein is CASSQPGQSSYEQYF.

V is TRBV5-1 and J is TRBJ1-2; D is possibly TRBD1 (5 bases). The CDR3 length is 14 residues. Between the trimmed V and J ends, which lost 6 bases and 2 bases, there was a span of 14 bases. Germline lookup yields CDR1 SGHRS and CDR2 YFSETQ. CDR3 nucleotide sequence: TGCGCCAGCACCCCAGGGACTCTCAACTATGGCTACACCTTC. Translating gives CASTPGTLNYGYTF.

This clone has more than one count but fewer than ten. This chain joins TRBV5-4 and TRBJ2-3; possible D gene TRBD1, 5 bases. The CDR3 has 13 residues. Trimming pared 6 bases from V and 4 bases from J, leaving 12 bases between. The germline CDR1 and CDR2 sequences are SGHNT and YYREEE (reference sequence). In DNA, the CDR3 is TGTGCCAGCATGGCGCTCAGGGCAGATACGCAGTATTTT. Translated: CASMALRADTQYF. Drawing the rest from reference TRBV5-4 and TRBJ2-3, the complete variable domain is ETGVTQSPTHLIKTRGQQVTLRCSSQSGHNTVSWYQQALGQGPQFIFQYYREEENGRGNFPPRFSGLQFPNYSSELNVNALELDDSALYLCASMALRADTQYFGPGTRLTVL.

The CDR3 protein is CASSFLAASYNEQFF. The CDR3 DNA reads as TGTGCCAGCAGCTTTCTAGCGGCCTCCTACAATGAGCAGTTCTTC. The V call is TRBV7-2, the J call TRBJ2-1, with 7 positions matching TRBD2. The CDR3 spans 15 residues. Germline V gene sequence: CDR1 SGHTA, CDR2 FQGNSA. V shed 3 bases, J shed 0 bases, and the junction held 2 bases outside the gene matches. Drawing the rest from reference TRBV7-2 and TRBJ2-1, the complete variable domain is GAGVSQSPSNKVTEKGKDVELRCDPISGHTALYWYRQSLGQGLEFLIYFQGNSAPDKSGLPSDRFSAERTGGSVSTLTIQRTQQEDSAVYLCASSFLAASYNEQFFGPGTRLTVL.

Comment on this clone: One end of the junction varies from germline; a read error may be responsible. The V and J genes are TRBV28 and TRBJ2-1; TRBD2 aligns across 8 bases. CDR3 length equals 18 residues. The germline CDR1 and CDR2 sequences are MDHEN and SYDVKM. The CDR3 DNA reads TGTGCCAGCAGTGGGTATAATAGCGGGACCGCCTCCTTCAATGAGCAGTTCTTC. Translating gives CASSGYNSGTASFNEQFF.

In DNA, the CDR3 is TGTGCCAGCTCACCCCGGGGACTAGCGGGCGACACAGATACGCAGTATTTT. Protein: CASSPRGLAGDTDTQYF. The rearrangement uses TRBV18 and TRBJ2-3; TRBD2 agrees at 12 bases. V shed 3 bases, J shed 2 bases, and the junction held 6 bases outside the gene matches. The germline V gene has CDR1 KGHSH and CDR2 LQKENI. The CDR3 is 17 residues long.

This clone turned up a few times. The chain uses TRBV21-1 and TRBJ1-5; TRBD1 is the table's D call, not checked against the DNA. TRBV21-1 counts as a pseudogene. This CDR3 is 14 amino acids long. The DNA of the CDR3 is TGTGCCAGCAGCAGAGGACATACCAATCAGCCCCAGCATTTT. This codes for CASSRGHTNQPQHF.

The genes are TRBV6-1 and TRBJ2-7; 8 nucleotides agree with TRBD1. CDR3 length: 14 residues. CDR1 and CDR2 (germline): MNHNS, SASEGT. V trimming: 5 bases; J trimming: 4 bases; junction bases outside the gene matches: 7. The CDR3 is CASSLDRARYEQYF. The DNA of the CDR3 is TGTGCCAGCAGTTTGGACAGGGCCCGGTACGAGCAGTACTTC.